These 27 T cell receptor beta chains were sequenced from one sample in a study of cytomegalovirus exposure and HLA in healthy donors. TCRdb's copy holds only in-frame clones and misses some; the assay was immunoSEQ multiplex PCR. This table has over 150,000 clones, approximately 86% appearing once. The sequenced material came from PBMCs. The receptors here all came from a woman under 30 in good health and CMV-seronegative.

The chain links TRBV5-6 to TRBJ1-2; D gene ambiguous. V dropped 7 bases and J dropped 4 bases, with 17 bases sitting between them. Looked up from germline, CDR1 is SGHDT and CDR2 is YYEEEE. The CDR3 runs 14 residues. CDR3 DNA: TGTGCCAGCGGGCTGGGCGGGCCGAGCTATGGCTACACCTTC. It yields the protein CASGLGGPSYGYTF.

The chain links TRBV14 to TRBJ2-1; no clear D gene. The V end lost 4 bases, the J end lost 7 bases, and 11 bases lay between the germline ends. The V gene's germline CDR1 is SGHDN and CDR2 FVKESK. The length of the CDR3 is 13 residues. The CDR3 here is CASSLPRGNEQFF. DNA for the CDR3: TGTGCCAGCAGCCTCCCCAGAGGTAATGAGCAGTTCTTC.

This chain uses TRBV2 with TRBJ2-1; D is possibly TRBD1 (6 bases). Trimming removed 7 bases at V and 2 bases at J, with 15 bases between. Germline V CDR1 and CDR2: SNHLY, FYNNEI. The CDR3 is 15 amino acids. This chain's CDR3 is CASTSDRGPYNEQFF. The DNA for the CDR3 is TGTGCCAGCACCTCGGACAGAGGCCCCTACAATGAGCAGTTCTTC.

V and J are TRBV7-2 and TRBJ1-1; TRBD1 might be the D (5 bases). CDR1 and CDR2 from the germline V gene are SGHTA and FQGNSA. The CDR3 totals 12 residues. V lost 5 bases, J lost 5 bases, and 9 bases lay in between. This CDR3 is CASSIDRTEAFF. The CDR3 bases are TGTGCCAGCAGCATCGACAGAACTGAAGCTTTCTTT.

This rearrangement joins TRBV4-3 to TRBJ2-5, with TRBD1 as a possible D gene (6 bases). The germline CDR1 and CDR2 sequences are LGHNA and YSLEER. CDR3 length: 15 amino acids. Trimming left V 1 base short and J 4 bases short, with 13 bases between. CDR3 sequence: CASSQGMGHPETQYF. For the CDR3, the DNA is TGCGCCAGCAGCCAAGGGATGGGACACCCAGAGACCCAGTACTTC.

The chain joins TRBV7-2 to TRBJ1-4; no reliable D call. Germline-derived CDR1 and CDR2 are SGHTA and FQGNSA. The CDR3 has 15 amino acids. The ends were cut back, 1 base at V and 5 bases at J, with 11 bases in the middle. The CDR3 loop is CASSLVGLSNEKLFF. The CDR3 coding sequence is TGTGCCAGCAGCTTAGTCGGGTTATCGAATGAAAAACTGTTTTTT.

The V gene is TRBV6-1, the J gene TRBJ2-1; TRBD2 matches 8 bases. CDR3 length: 16 amino acids. The germline V gene has CDR1 MNHNS and CDR2 SASEGT. V trimming: 2 bases; J trimming: 2 bases; junction bases outside the gene matches: 5. CDR3 sequence reads: CASSEPSGGPYNEQFF. DNA of the CDR3: TGTGCCAGCAGTGAACCAAGCGGGGGCCCCTACAATGAGCAGTTCTTC.

This chain connects TRBV15 to TRBJ1-1, with 7 nucleotides matching TRBD1. The V segment lost 0 bases and the J segment 0 bases; nucleotides outside the gene matches: 7. The CDR3 consists of 17 residues. Germline CDR1 is LNHNV and CDR2 is YYDKDF (reference sequence). As DNA, the CDR3 is TGTGCCACCAGCAGAGATCCAGGGACAGCCCTGAACACTGAAGCTTTCTTT. Protein: CATSRDPGTALNTEAFF.

The chain links TRBV18 to TRBJ1-2; D perhaps matches TRBD1 (6 bases). CDR3 length: 14 amino acids. Germline CDR1 reads KGHSH; CDR2 reads LQKENI. V lost 2 bases to trimming and J lost 2 bases, with 9 bases between them. CDR3 coding DNA: TGTGCCAGCTCACCAGGACAGTCAAACTATGGCTACACCTTC. This encodes CASSPGQSNYGYTF. Full variable domain (outside the CDR3, taken from reference TRBV18 and TRBJ1-2): NAGVMQNPRHLVRRRGQEARLRCSPMKGHSHVYWYRQLPEEGLKFMVYLQKENIIDESGMPKERFSAEFPKEGPSILRIQQVVRGDSAAYFCASSPGQSNYGYTFGSGTRLTVV.

The V gene is TRBV5-1, the J gene TRBJ2-3, with TRBD1 as a possible D gene (6 bases). The CDR3 is 14 residues long. V lost 5 bases to trimming and J lost 2 bases, with 12 bases between them. Germline V gene data show CDR1 as SGHRS and CDR2 as YFSETQ. The CDR3 region has the DNA TGCGCCAGCAGGAGCACAGGGCACACAGATACGCAGTATTTT. Its translation is CASRSTGHTDTQYF.

A single count supports this clone. The chain couples TRBV30 to TRBJ1-2; perhaps TRBD1 as D (5 bases). This CDR3 comprises 14 residues. Germline V gene data show CDR1 as GTSNPN and CDR2 as SVGIG (reference sequence). The V and J ends lost 4 bases and 2 bases respectively, with 14 bases between them. CDR3 nucleotide sequence: TGTGCCTGGACCTGGGGGGGAAAGAACTATGGCTACACCTTC. Amino acid sequence: CAWTWGGKNYGYTF.

The chain carries TRBV19 and TRBJ1-5; D gene uncertain. Germline lookup yields CDR1 LNHDA and CDR2 SQIVND (reference sequence). There are 13 residues in the CDR3. V lost 4 bases to trimming and J lost 4 bases, with 8 bases between them. The CDR3 coding sequence is TGTGCCAGTAGTAACTTAAATAATCAGCCCCAGCATTTT. Its translation is CASSNLNNQPQHF. Together with reference TRBV19 and TRBJ1-5, the CDR3 gives the full variable domain: DGGITQSPKYLFRKEGQNVTLSCEQNLNHDAMYWYRQDPGQGLRLIYYSQIVNDFQKGDIAEGYSVSREKKESFPLTVTSAQKNPTAFYLCASSNLNNQPQHFGDGTRLSIL.

The chain joins TRBV2 to TRBJ2-1; no definite D call. Trimming left V 8 bases short and J 10 bases short, with 24 bases between. The germline gives CDR1 SNHLY, CDR2 FYNNEI. CDR3 length: 15 amino acids. CDR3: CASRSVAGPVAEQFF. The DNA for the CDR3 is TGTGCCAGCCGTTCAGTGGCAGGTCCCGTCGCGGAGCAGTTCTTC. The variable domain in full, completed from reference TRBV2 and TRBJ2-1, reads EPEVTQTPSHQVTQMGQEVILRCVPISNHLYFYWYRQILGQKVEFLVSFYNNEISEKSEIFDDQFSVERPDGSNFTLKIRSTKLEDSAMYFCASRSVAGPVAEQFFGPGTRLTVL.

In DNA, the CDR3 is TGTGCCAGTCGAGGACAGGCCCCATACGAGCAGTACTTC. Translating it yields CASRGQAPYEQYF. The chain carries TRBV19 and TRBJ2-7, with TRBD1 matching 7 bases. After removal of 8 bases from V and 4 bases from J, the junction contained 8 bases not matched to a gene. Germline V gene data show CDR1 as LNHDA and CDR2 as SQIVND (reference sequence). The CDR3 sequence is 13 residues long.

This clone was detected a few times. This chain joins TRBV27 and TRBJ1-1; 8 bases agree with TRBD1. CDR3 length: 17 residues. V lost 0 bases to trimming and J lost 0 bases; unmatched junction nucleotides: 6. In germline, CDR1 is MNHEY, CDR2 SMNVEV (reference sequence). The CDR3 reads CASSLSQGALLNTEAFF. CDR3 nucleotide sequence: TGTGCCAGCAGTTTATCGCAGGGGGCCTTACTGAACACTGAAGCTTTCTTT.

V and J are TRBV2 and TRBJ1-2, with a possible D match to TRBD1 (6 bases). The CDR3 length is 17 residues. The V end was cut by 3 bases, the J end by 0 bases, with 17 bases between. From germline, CDR1 is SNHLY and CDR2 FYNNEI. The CDR3 protein is CASSDPTGKGPNYGYTF. The CDR3 DNA reads TGTGCCAGCAGTGACCCTACAGGGAAAGGGCCTAACTATGGCTACACCTTC.

The chain combines TRBV19 with TRBJ2-7; possibly TRBD2 for D (5 bases). CDR3 length: 14 amino acids. CDR1 is LNHDA and CDR2 is SQIVND in the germline V gene (reference sequence). Trimming took 10 bases from V and 3 from J, leaving 19 bases between them. CDR3: CATQAGQRDYEQYF. The DNA for the CDR3 is TGTGCCACCCAGGCGGGTCAAAGGGACTACGAGCAGTACTTC. Complete variable domain (other parts from reference TRBV19 and TRBJ2-7): DGGITQSPKYLFRKEGQNVTLSCEQNLNHDAMYWYRQDPGQGLRLIYYSQIVNDFQKGDIAEGYSVSREKKESFPLTVTSAQKNPTAFYLCATQAGQRDYEQYFGPGTRLTVT.

The chain has TRBV6-5 and TRBJ1-6, with 9 nucleotides matching TRBD1. Germline V lookup: CDR1 MNHEY, CDR2 SVGAGI. This CDR3 comprises 15 residues. V lost 4 bases to trimming and J lost 10 bases; unmatched junction nucleotides: 8. The CDR3 protein is CASSWDREVVSPLHF. The CDR3 DNA sequence: TGTGCCAGCAGTTGGGACAGGGAAGTTGTATCACCCCTCCACTTT.

The V call is TRBV18, the J call TRBJ1-1; a weak D match, TRBD1 (5 bases). V lost 3 bases and J 4 bases, leaving 18 bases between the germline ends. Germline lookup yields CDR1 KGHSH and CDR2 LQKENI. The CDR3 is 16 residues long. Here the CDR3 reads CASSPVAWGGGTEAFF. As DNA, the CDR3 is TGTGCCAGCTCACCCGTCGCGTGGGGGGGAGGCACTGAAGCTTTCTTT.

In this sample, this clone turned up a few times. The chain employs TRBV4-1 and TRBJ1-1, with a possible D match to TRBD1 (6 bases). Germline V gives CDR1 MGHRA, CDR2 YSYEKL. CDR3 length: 16 amino acids. The ends were cut back, 7 bases at V and 0 bases at J, with 18 bases in the middle. CDR3 nucleotides: TGCGCCAGCAACGGGGGGCGAGAGGTCATGAACACTGAAGCTTTCTTT. Its translation: CASNGGREVMNTEAFF.

The chain combines TRBV18 with TRBJ1-4; possibly TRBD1 for D (6 bases). CDR1 and CDR2 (germline): KGHSH, LQKENI. V was pared by 3 bases and J by 0 bases, with 11 bases between. The CDR3 is 16 amino acids. CDR3 sequence reads: CASSPKQGATNEKLFF. DNA for the CDR3: TGTGCCAGCTCACCTAAACAGGGTGCAACTAATGAAAAACTGTTTTTT.

The V and J genes are TRBV5-8 and TRBJ1-4; TRBD1 matches at 8 bases. J was trimmed by 2 bases and V by 0 bases; bases with no gene match: 6. This CDR3 is built from 17 residues. Germline V gene sequence: CDR1 SGHTS, CDR2 YDEGEE. CDR3 residues: CASSLGQGKSTNEKLFF. The CDR3 coding sequence is TGTGCCAGCAGCTTGGGACAGGGGAAGAGCACTAATGAAAAACTGTTTTTT.

The chain couples TRBV6-5 to TRBJ1-4; the D gene is possibly TRBD1 (5 bases). The CDR3 is made up of 14 amino acids. Between the trimmed V and J ends, which lost 6 bases and 0 bases, there was a span of 8 bases. Looked up from germline, CDR1 is MNHEY and CDR2 is SVGAGI. The CDR3 coding sequence is TGTGCCAGCAGAGGAGGGGCAACTAATGAAAAACTGTTTTTT. Its protein is CASRGGATNEKLFF.

This clone was recorded only once. The chain has TRBV4-1 and TRBJ2-7, with 8 bases that match TRBD2. The V gene's germline CDR1 is MGHRA and CDR2 YSYEKL. Trimming removed 3 bases from V and 7 bases from J; junction bases left unmatched: 14. This CDR3 has 16 amino acids. The CDR3: CASSHETSVIPGEQYF. In nucleotides, the CDR3 is TGCGCCAGCAGCCACGAGACTAGCGTAATTCCGGGGGAGCAGTACTTC.

The gene calls are TRBV5-1 and TRBJ1-4; the match to TRBD1 covers 7 bases. Trimming removed 4 bases from V and 3 bases from J; junction bases left unmatched: 3. CDR1 is SGHRS, CDR2 YFSETQ, per germline. The CDR3 length is 14 residues. The CDR3: CASSPGTANEKLFF. The CDR3 DNA is TGCGCCAGCAGCCCGGGGACAGCTAATGAAAAACTGTTTTTT.

This clone was counted only a few times. The CDR3 nucleotides are TGTGCCAGCAGCGTCGGGATGGACCCCTACGAGCAGTACTTC. Its protein product is CASSVGMDPYEQYF. This chain joins TRBV9 and TRBJ2-7; tentative D call: TRBD2 (5 bases). Trimming took off 2 bases at V and 2 bases at J, with 11 bases between the two ends. The germline V gene has CDR1 SGDLS and CDR2 YYNGEE. CDR3 length equals 14 residues.

This clone has a single count. V gene TRBV27 combines with J gene TRBJ2-7, with D perhaps matching TRBD2 (5 bases). This CDR3 comprises 14 residues. Trimming stripped 5 bases from V and 2 bases from J, with 13 bases between. In germline, CDR1 is MNHEY, CDR2 SMNVEV (reference sequence). The CDR3 protein is CASSPNSAAYEQYF. CDR3 nucleotide sequence: TGTGCCAGCAGTCCCAATAGCGCAGCCTACGAGCAGTACTTC.